Listed below are T cell receptor beta chains from one sample, sequenced in a study of blood T cell repertoires in COVID-19. Assay used: immunoSEQ multiplex PCR; TCRdb lists only in-frame clones, some missing. The repertoire holds roughly 330,000 clones, with roughly nine tenths as singletons. Sequencing was carried out using PBMCs or T cells enriched from blood (not recorded which). These receptors all come from a woman in her 30s who had recovered from COVID-19. Both conserved end residues are part of each CDR3. The order of the fields is V gene, clone size, D gene, J gene, CDR3 DNA, CDR3 protein. The D gene is left open where the match is weak. Not every row has a clone size; where given, it reads once, few, many or a size class.

v_gene: TRBV6-5
abundance: once
d_gene: TRBD1
j_gene: TRBJ1-1
CDR3nt: TGTGCCAGCAGCGGACAGGGGTGGACTGAAGCTTTCTTT
CDR3aa: CASSGQGWTEAFF

v_gene: TRBV7-9
abundance: NA
d_gene: TRBD1
j_gene: TRBJ2-3
CDR3nt: TGTGCCAGCAGCTACCGGGACAGGGTTACAGATACGCAGTATTTT
CDR3aa: CASSYRDRVTDTQYF

v_gene: TRBV19
abundance: NA
d_gene: NA
j_gene: TRBJ1-6
CDR3nt: TGTGCCAGTAGGAGCCTAGTGAGCTCCTATAATTCACCCCTCCACTTT
CDR3aa: CASRSLVSSYNSPLHF

v_gene: TRBV5-1
abundance: NA
d_gene: NA
j_gene: TRBJ2-7
CDR3nt: TGCGCCAGCAGCGATCGACAGAGGGGGAACTACGAGCAGTACTTC
CDR3aa: CASSDRQRGNYEQYF

v_gene: TRBV18
abundance: NA
d_gene: NA
j_gene: TRBJ1-5
CDR3nt: TGTGCCAGCTCACCGAGGCGGTCGGTTAGCAATCAGCCCCAGCATTTT
CDR3aa: CASSPRRSVSNQPQHF

v_gene: TRBV9
abundance: NA
d_gene: NA
j_gene: TRBJ2-7
CDR3nt: TGTGCCAGCAGCGTAGAGGGGCGGACCTACGAGCAGTACTTC
CDR3aa: CASSVEGRTYEQYF

v_gene: TRBV29-1
abundance: NA
d_gene: NA
j_gene: TRBJ1-2
CDR3nt: TGCAGCGTTGGAGGGGCAGGGGCTAACTATGGCTACACCTTC
CDR3aa: CSVGGAGANYGYTF

v_gene: TRBV7-2
abundance: NA
d_gene: TRBD1
j_gene: TRBJ1-1
CDR3nt: TGTGCCAGCAGCTCTCAGACAGGGGGGCGGATGAACACTGAAGCTTTCTTT
CDR3aa: CASSSQTGGRMNTEAFF

v_gene: TRBV30
abundance: NA
d_gene: NA
j_gene: TRBJ1-1
CDR3nt: TGTGCCTGGAGACAGGCAGAACGACAAGCTTTCTTT
CDR3aa: CAWRQAERQAFF

v_gene: TRBV30
abundance: NA
d_gene: TRBD1
j_gene: TRBJ1-6
CDR3nt: TGTGCCTGGAGCCTTCCCGGGACAGGTGGATCACCCCTCCACTTT
CDR3aa: CAWSLPGTGGSPLHF

v_gene: TRBV29-1
abundance: NA
d_gene: TRBD1
j_gene: TRBJ1-1
CDR3nt: TGCAGCGTCGATCGGACAGGGGTCGCAGCTTTCTTT
CDR3aa: CSVDRTGVAAFF

v_gene: TRBV3-1/TRBV3-2
abundance: NA
d_gene: NA
j_gene: TRBJ2-3
CDR3nt: TGTGCCAGCAGCCAAGATTTCGGTACAGATACGCAGTATTTT
CDR3aa: CASSQDFGTDTQYF

v_gene: TRBV5-1
abundance: NA
d_gene: NA
j_gene: TRBJ1-1
CDR3nt: TGCGCCAGCAGCACCGGGACATCCAACACTGAAGCTTTCTTT
CDR3aa: CASSTGTSNTEAFF

v_gene: TRBV2
abundance: NA
d_gene: TRBD2
j_gene: TRBJ2-1
CDR3nt: TGTGCCAGACGGTCACTAGCGGGGAGCTCCTACAATGAGCAGTTCTTC
CDR3aa: CARRSLAGSSYNEQFF

v_gene: TRBV5-4
abundance: NA
d_gene: TRBD2
j_gene: TRBJ2-5
CDR3nt: TGTGCCAGCAGGAGGTTCGCGTCGGGGGGGCCCCAGGAGACCCAGTACTTC
CDR3aa: CASRRFASGGPQETQYF

v_gene: TRBV3-1/TRBV3-2
abundance: few
d_gene: NA
j_gene: TRBJ1-2
CDR3nt: TGTGCCAGCAGCCAGTGGGAAGGGGCCTATGGCTACACCTTC
CDR3aa: CASSQWEGAYGYTF

v_gene: TRBV6-2/TRBV6-3
abundance: NA
d_gene: NA
j_gene: TRBJ1-1
CDR3nt: TGTGCCAGCATTTACACGTGGGGGCGGAACACTGAAGCTTTCTTT
CDR3aa: CASIYTWGRNTEAFF

v_gene: TRBV7-9
abundance: NA
d_gene: NA
j_gene: TRBJ2-7
CDR3nt: TGTGCCAGCAGCTTAGGGTCTAGGGACAAGAACGAGCAGTACTTC
CDR3aa: CASSLGSRDKNEQYF

v_gene: TRBV6-5
abundance: NA
d_gene: NA
j_gene: TRBJ1-1
CDR3nt: TGTGCCACAGGCAGGGGCACTGAAGCTTTCTTT
CDR3aa: CATGRGTEAFF

v_gene: TRBV7-9
abundance: NA
d_gene: TRBD2
j_gene: TRBJ2-7
CDR3nt: TGTGCCAGCAGCTTAGGAGGACTAGCGGGGGGCGCCTACGAGCAGTACTTC
CDR3aa: CASSLGGLAGGAYEQYF

v_gene: TRBV5-1
abundance: once
d_gene: NA
j_gene: TRBJ1-1
CDR3nt: TGCGCCAGCAGCTTCATGGCAGGGGACACTGAAGCTTTCTTT
CDR3aa: CASSFMAGDTEAFF

v_gene: TRBV9
abundance: NA
d_gene: TRBD1
j_gene: TRBJ2-2
CDR3nt: TGTGCTTCGGGACAGGGAGGGCGGGTCAGTCGGAGCGCCGGGGAGCTGTTTTTT
CDR3aa: CASGQGGRVSRSAGELFF

v_gene: TRBV19
abundance: NA
d_gene: NA
j_gene: TRBJ1-6
CDR3nt: TGTGCCAGTAGTAAATCGGGGGATTCACCCCTCCACTTT
CDR3aa: CASSKSGDSPLHF